The 19 T cell receptor beta chains below all came from one sample that was sequenced in a study of cytomegalovirus exposure and HLA in healthy donors. Both 60 Vbeta primers and 13 Jbeta primers went into the PCR. Produced via immunoSEQ multiplex PCR; TCRdb's table is partial and in-frame only. Altogether some 96,000 clones are present, roughly 80% being singletons, with the ten largest covering roughly 7.1%. Input material: PBMCs. The receptors were gathered from a man aged 35-49 years in good health and CMV-seropositive.

The chain recombines TRBV7-6 with TRBJ2-7; TRBD1 matches 7 bases. The germline gives CDR1 SGHVS, CDR2 FNYEAQ. V dropped 2 bases and J dropped 1; count of bases not matched to a gene: 2. The CDR3 spans 14 residues. The CDR3 reads CASSLSRGSYEQYF. The CDR3 DNA reads as TGTGCCAGCAGCTTAAGCAGGGGGTCCTACGAGCAGTACTTC.

This chain joins TRBV7-2 and TRBJ2-3, with 10 nucleotides matching TRBD2. With V trimmed by 8 bases and J by 1 base, 6 bases remained unmatched. Germline loops: CDR1 SGHTA, CDR2 FQGNSA. The CDR3 has 15 amino acids. CDR3 coding DNA: TGTGCCAGCGGGGAACTAGCGGGGCGCACAGATACGCAGTATTTT. As protein: CASGELAGRTDTQYF.

This sequence joins TRBV12-5 and TRBJ2-7, with a possible D match to TRBD1 (6 bases). CDR1 is LGHNT and CDR2 is FRNRAP in the germline V gene. Trimming pared 8 bases from V and 4 bases from J, leaving 12 bases between. The CDR3 runs to 12 residues. CDR3 sequence reads: CASSGQGYEQYF. CDR3 coding DNA: TGTGCTAGTTCAGGGCAGGGGTACGAGCAGTACTTC.

J is TRBJ1-2 and V is TRBV18, with unresolved D. The CDR3 sequence is 11 residues long. The V gene lost 2 bases and the J gene lost 7 bases, with 5 bases spanning the gap. Germline V lookup: CDR1 KGHSH, CDR2 LQKENI. CDR3 DNA: TGTGCCAGCTCACCAGAGGTTGGCTACACCTTC. Amino acids: CASSPEVGYTF.

About this clone: The junction and the germline gene differ at one end; a read error may be behind it. This chain links TRBV7-7 with TRBJ2-3; tentative D call: TRBD2 (6 bases). Germline lookup yields CDR1 SSHAT and CDR2 FNYEAQ (reference sequence). The CDR3 is made up of 16 amino acids. CDR3 loop: CASSLAAGTSTDTQYF. In nucleotides, the CDR3 is TGTGCTAGCAGCTTAGCCGCCGGGACTAGCACAGATACGCAGTATTTT.

This clone has a single count. This chain links TRBV7-9 with TRBJ2-1; D is perhaps TRBD2 (5 bases). Per the germline V gene, CDR1 is SEHNR and CDR2 is FQNEAQ (reference sequence). This CDR3 spans 16 amino acids. The V and J ends lost 5 bases and 4 bases respectively, with 18 bases between them. CDR3: CASSPLGLASYNEQFF. The CDR3 DNA is TGTGCCAGCAGCCCCCTTGGGCTAGCATCTTACAATGAGCAGTTCTTC.

The V and J genes are TRBV5-5 and TRBJ1-1, with 8 bases that match TRBD1. V shed 1 base, J shed 0 bases, and the junction held 5 bases outside the gene matches. CDR1 is SGHKS and CDR2 is YYEKEE in the germline V gene (reference sequence). This CDR3 contains 16 residues. The CDR3 nucleotides read TGTGCCAGCAGCTTGATCACAGGGGGTATGAACACTGAAGCTTTCTTT. It specifies CASSLITGGMNTEAFF. The variable domain in full, with the rest retrieved from reference TRBV5-5 and TRBJ1-1, is DAGVTQSPTHLIKTRGQQVTLRCSPISGHKSVSWYQQVLGQGPQFIFQYYEKEERGRGNFPDRFSARQFPNYSSELNVNALLLGDSALYLCASSLITGGMNTEAFFGQGTRLTVV.

The V call is TRBV5-1, the J call TRBJ1-3; the match to TRBD1 covers 9 bases. This CDR3 spans 16 amino acids. V shed 0 bases, J shed 0 bases, and the junction held 1 base outside the gene matches. The germline CDR1 and CDR2 sequences are SGHRS and YFSETQ. CDR3 in DNA: TGCGCCAGCAGCTTGGACAGGGGGCTCTCTGGAAACACCATATATTTT. Translating gives CASSLDRGLSGNTIYF.

The DNA for the CDR3 is TGCGCCAGCAGCGTGACTAGCGGGGGAAGGTTAGAGACCCAGTACTTC. Protein sequence: CASSVTSGGRLETQYF. V usage is TRBV5-1 and J usage is TRBJ2-5, with 12 bases that match TRBD2. There are 16 residues in the CDR3. Germline values: CDR1 SGHRS, CDR2 YFSETQ. Losses at the gene ends were 4 bases for V and 4 bases for J; bases not matched to a gene: 8.

Of note for this clone: The conserved phenylalanine or tryptophan is not found at the CDR3 terminus, so this likely reflects a read error. The CDR3 region has the DNA TGTGCCAGCAGTGAATCCAGGGGGACTGAAGCTTTCTCT. Its translation: CASSESRGTEAFS. The chain combines TRBV6-1 with TRBJ1-1; TRBD1 matches 7 bases. The germline V gene encodes CDR1 MNHNS and CDR2 SASEGT. V gave up 2 bases and J gave up 5 bases; unmatched junction bases: 2. The CDR3 runs to 13 residues.

The rearrangement joins TRBV5-8 to TRBJ1-2; possibly TRBD1 for D (6 bases). This CDR3 contains 13 residues. Between the trimmed V and J ends, which lost 7 bases and 1 base, there was a span of 11 bases. Germline V gene data show CDR1 as SGHTS and CDR2 as YDEGEE. In DNA form, the CDR3 reads TGTGCCAGCCGGGACACCATTAACTATGGCTACACCTTC. This gives the protein CASRDTINYGYTF. Supplemented by reference TRBV5-8 and TRBJ1-2, the full variable domain reads EAGVTQSPTHLIKTRGQQATLRCSPISGHTSVYWYQQALGLGLQFLLWYDEGEERNRGNFPPRFSGRQFPNYSSELNVNALELEDSALYLCASRDTINYGYTFGSGTRLTVV.

V is TRBV9 and J is TRBJ2-2, with 7 bases identical to TRBD2. Losses at the gene ends were 3 bases for V and 6 bases for J; bases not matched to a gene: 11. The CDR3 is made up of 16 amino acids. CDR1 and CDR2 from the germline V gene are SGDLS and YYNGEE. In DNA, the CDR3 is TGTGCCAGCAGCGACACCCCTGGACTAGTTCCCGGGGAGCTGTTTTTT. Translated: CASSDTPGLVPGELFF.

The chain has TRBV4-1 and TRBJ1-1; 8 nucleotides match TRBD1. Germline V lookup: CDR1 MGHRA, CDR2 YSYEKL. V lost 5 bases to trimming and J lost 1 base; unmatched junction nucleotides: 6. CDR3 size: 15 residues. The CDR3 DNA reads as TGCGCCAGCAGCGCATCAGACAGGGGGAACACTGAAGCTTTCTTT. Translating it yields CASSASDRGNTEAFF.

This chain uses TRBV5-4 with TRBJ1-5; 7 bases map to TRBD1. J was trimmed by 7 bases and V by 4 bases; bases with no gene match: 17. The CDR3 length is 17 residues. In germline, CDR1 is SGHNT, CDR2 YYREEE (reference sequence). CDR3 region: CASSPAPGQPPGQPQHF. Written as DNA, the CDR3 is TGTGCCAGCAGCCCCGCCCCGGGACAGCCTCCCGGGCAGCCCCAGCATTTT.

The V call is TRBV5-5, the J call TRBJ2-7, with D possibly TRBD1 on 5 matching bases. Germline V gene lookup returns CDR1 SGHKS and CDR2 YYEKEE (reference sequence). The CDR3 spans 15 residues. With 1 base removed from V and 2 bases from J, the gap between germline ends came to 13 bases. CDR3 sequence (DNA): TGTGCCAGCAGCTTGTCGGCAGGGATCACCTACGAGCAGTACTTC. It translates to CASSLSAGITYEQYF.

This clone was observed a handful of times. A much larger clone differs from this one at a single base, so this may be a read error. V gene TRBV29-1 combines with J gene TRBJ1-2, with D possibly matching TRBD1 (5 bases). Trimming shortened V by 6 bases and J by 2 bases, and 13 bases separated the two germline ends. Germline CDR1 is SQVTM and CDR2 is ANQGSEA. This CDR3 is built from 13 residues. CDR3 DNA sequence: TGCAGCGTACATACAGGCCCCAACTATGGCTACACCTTC. Amino acids: CSVHTGPNYGYTF.

CDR3 residues: CASSNRGNEYEQYF. As DNA, the CDR3 is TGTGCCAGTAGTAACAGGGGGAATGAGTACGAGCAGTACTTC. The V gene is TRBV28, the J gene TRBJ2-7; 8 nucleotides line up with TRBD1. This CDR3 has 14 amino acids. V lost 9 bases to trimming and J lost 4 bases; unmatched junction nucleotides: 11. CDR1 is MDHEN, CDR2 SYDVKM, per germline.

The chain recombines TRBV6-1 with TRBJ2-5, with a tentative D call TRBD1 (6 bases). The J call could be wrong; TRBJ2-7 is a better fit for the DNA end. The CDR3 extends over 15 amino acids. CDR1 and CDR2 (germline): MNHNS, SASEGT. The CDR3 sequence is CASSERRQVQYEQYF. Written as DNA, the CDR3 is TGTGCCAGCAGTGAACGGAGACAGGTTCAATACGAGCAGTACTTC.

The rearrangement uses TRBV10-3 and TRBJ1-5; 7 nucleotides match TRBD1. The CDR3 loop spans 17 amino acids. Germline CDR1 and CDR2: ENHRY and SYGVKD. The junction had 10 bases not matched to a gene; V was cut back by 3 bases and J by 2 bases. CDR3 residues: CAISERRGQKGNQPQHF. The CDR3 DNA follows: TGTGCCATCAGTGAAAGAAGGGGACAGAAGGGCAATCAGCCCCAGCATTTT.